The 29 T cell receptor beta chains reported below all come from one sample, sequenced in a study of blood T cell repertoires in COVID-19. The data were produced by immunoSEQ multiplex PCR, yet TCRdb's version contains in-frame clones alone and is incomplete. The table shows almost 350,000 clones, with approximately 90% occurring only once. Sequencing was carried out using peripheral blood. The receptors were gathered from an older woman with COVID-19, enrolled during active disease.

The V and J genes are TRBV7-9 and TRBJ1-1; TRBD1 might be the D (6 bases). Trimming removed 5 bases from V and 8 bases from J, with 9 bases in between. Germline CDR1 and CDR2: SEHNR and FQNEAQ (reference sequence). The CDR3 loop spans 11 amino acids. The CDR3 spells CASSPGTEAFF. CDR3 DNA: TGTGCCAGCAGCCCAGGGACAGAAGCTTTCTTT. The full variable domain, completed using reference TRBV7-9 and TRBJ1-1, is DTGVSQNPRHKITKRGQNVTFRCDPISEHNRLYWYRQTLGQGPEFLTYFQNEAQLEKSRLLSDRFSAERPKGSFSTLEIQRTEQGDSAMYLCASSPGTEAFFGQGTRLTVV.

This clone was seen once. The J gene is TRBJ1-4, the V gene TRBV7-9; D not resolved. Per germline, CDR1 SEHNR and CDR2 FQNEAQ (reference sequence). The CDR3 is 16 residues long. V shed 3 bases and J shed 1 base, with 12 bases lying between them. The DNA for the CDR3 is TGTGCCAGCAGCTTTAGGAGGGCAGAAACTAATGAAAAACTGTTTTTT. Amino acid sequence: CASSFRRAETNEKLFF.

The V and J genes are TRBV7-9 and TRBJ1-1; 7 nucleotides agree with TRBD1. The CDR3 consists of 14 residues. CDR1 is SEHNR and CDR2 is FQNEAQ in the germline V gene (reference sequence). The ends lost 5 bases at V and 4 bases at J; junction bases unmatched: 7. CDR3 sequence (DNA): TGTGCCAGCAGCCATGGGACAGTGGGCACTGAAGCTTTCTTT. Protein sequence: CASSHGTVGTEAFF.

The chain couples TRBV5-1 to TRBJ2-3, with 10 bases lining up with TRBD1. The CDR3 runs to 16 residues. Germline V lookup: CDR1 SGHRS, CDR2 YFSETQ. The J segment lost 5 bases and the V segment lost 1 base, leaving 7 bases of the junction unmatched. The CDR3 nucleotides read TGCGCCAGCAGCTTGCTCCCGGGACAGGGGAAAGATACGCAGTATTTT. Protein: CASSLLPGQGKDTQYF.

This chain joins TRBV5-1 and TRBJ1-1, with D perhaps matching TRBD1 (5 bases). The CDR3 loop spans 16 amino acids. The germline V gene encodes CDR1 SGHRS and CDR2 YFSETQ. V lost 0 bases, J lost 5 bases, and 17 bases lay in between. The CDR3 DNA reads as TGCGCCAGCAGCTTGGTGGCGGCCTTTCGGGGGACTGAAGCTTTCTTT. Its translation: CASSLVAAFRGTEAFF.

This clone was observed a single time. The V and J genes are TRBV5-1 and TRBJ1-4; a possible D gene is TRBD1 (5 bases). V lost 0 bases and J 4 bases, leaving 16 bases between the germline ends. Germline-derived CDR1 and CDR2 are SGHRS and YFSETQ. This CDR3 spans 17 amino acids. The CDR3: CASSLAYTLGLNEKLFF. In nucleotides, the CDR3 is TGCGCCAGCAGCTTGGCCTATACGCTGGGACTTAATGAAAAACTGTTTTTT.

The chain joins TRBV19 to TRBJ1-1; D unresolved. Germline CDR1 and CDR2: LNHDA and SQIVND (reference sequence). With 1 base removed from V and 5 bases from J, the gap between germline ends came to 11 bases. The CDR3 totals 14 residues. The CDR3 spells CASSIVGPGTEAFF. The CDR3 DNA reads as TGTGCCAGTAGTATAGTAGGGCCGGGAACTGAAGCTTTCTTT.

The chain combines TRBV4-2 with TRBJ2-5; the D gene is possibly TRBD2 (5 bases). The CDR3 length is 17 residues. Germline V gives CDR1 LGHNA, CDR2 YNFKEQ. The V end lost 0 bases, the J end lost 5 bases, and 19 bases lay between the germline ends. The CDR3 protein is CASSQDLSASQRETQYF. CDR3 nucleotides: TGTGCCAGCAGCCAAGATCTATCGGCTAGTCAGCGGGAGACCCAGTACTTC.

J is TRBJ2-7 and V is TRBV4-2, with 9 bases aligning to TRBD1. This CDR3 spans 15 amino acids. Unmatched junction bases numbered 8, after V lost 4 bases and J lost 4 bases. Germline CDR1 reads LGHNA; CDR2 reads YNFKEQ. The CDR3 is CASSRTEGTGYEQYF. CDR3 nucleotide sequence: TGTGCCAGCAGCCGAACAGAAGGGACAGGGTACGAGCAGTACTTC.

The rearrangement links TRBV15 to TRBJ2-3, with TRBD2 as a possible D gene (5 bases). Germline CDR1 is LNHNV and CDR2 is YYDKDF (reference sequence). The CDR3 totals 16 residues. Trimming stripped 2 bases from V and 0 bases from J, with 12 bases between. The CDR3 DNA reads TGTGCCACCAGCAGAAAATCAAGCGGTAGCACAGATACGCAGTATTTT. Translating it yields CATSRKSSGSTDTQYF.

This chain connects TRBV7-3 to TRBJ1-1; the match to TRBD1 covers 7 bases. This CDR3 contains 16 residues. Germline CDR1 SGHTA, CDR2 FQGTGA. The V and J ends lost 5 bases and 0 bases, in that order; junction bases with no gene match: 9. The CDR3 nucleotides read TGTGCCAGCAGCCCTGGGACAGCGCCTATGAACACTGAAGCTTTCTTT. This gives the protein CASSPGTAPMNTEAFF.

This clone has only one observation. V gene TRBV6-5 combines with J gene TRBJ2-3, with a tentative D call TRBD2 (6 bases). In germline, CDR1 is MNHEY, CDR2 SVGAGI. The CDR3 is made up of 14 amino acids. The ends were cut back, 5 bases at V and 1 base at J, with 10 bases in the middle. The CDR3 is CASSTQRGTDTQYF. For the CDR3, the DNA is TGTGCCAGCAGTACCCAGCGGGGCACAGATACGCAGTATTTT.

This chain connects TRBV19 to TRBJ2-3; D might be TRBD2 (6 bases). The length of the CDR3 is 15 residues. Germline CDR1 and CDR2: LNHDA and SQIVND (reference sequence). V lost 5 bases and J lost 2, with 14 bases in between. In DNA, the CDR3 is TGTGCCAGTAGTTGGGGAGGACTTCTCACAGATACGCAGTATTTT. Protein: CASSWGGLLTDTQYF.

The chain joins TRBV5-1 to TRBJ2-7, with D perhaps TRBD1 (6 bases). The CDR3 loop spans 14 amino acids. Germline V gene lookup returns CDR1 SGHRS and CDR2 YFSETQ. Trimming cost V 2 bases and J 1 base, with 10 bases left between them. The CDR3 is CASSFNRESYEQYF. The CDR3 coding sequence is TGCGCCAGCAGCTTCAACAGGGAATCCTACGAGCAGTACTTC.

V and J are TRBV27 and TRBJ1-6; 7 positions agree with TRBD1. The CDR3 is 15 amino acids. Per the germline V gene, CDR1 is MNHEY and CDR2 is SMNVEV (reference sequence). V shed 5 bases, J shed 6 bases, and the junction held 7 bases outside the gene matches. Written as DNA, the CDR3 is TGTGCCAGCAGTACCCCCGGGACAGCTAATTCACCCCTCCACTTT. It codes for CASSTPGTANSPLHF.

This chain joins TRBV2 and TRBJ2-2, with a possible D match to TRBD1 (5 bases). Germline V lookup: CDR1 SNHLY, CDR2 FYNNEI. Trimming took off 4 bases at V and 5 bases at J, with 11 bases between the two ends. The CDR3 has 14 residues. CDR3 in amino acids: CASSVVGQTGELFF. The CDR3 DNA follows: TGTGCCAGCAGTGTGGTGGGGCAGACCGGGGAGCTGTTTTTT. The variable domain in full, completed from reference TRBV2 and TRBJ2-2, reads EPEVTQTPSHQVTQMGQEVILRCVPISNHLYFYWYRQILGQKVEFLVSFYNNEISEKSEIFDDQFSVERPDGSNFTLKIRSTKLEDSAMYFCASSVVGQTGELFFGEGSRLTVL.

V is TRBV2 and J is TRBJ1-4, with TRBD1 matching over 8 bases. Germline CDR1 is SNHLY and CDR2 is FYNNEI. Trimming at V came to 6 bases and at J to 3 bases, leaving 15 bases not matched to a gene. The CDR3 consists of 18 residues. For the CDR3, the DNA is TGTGCCAGCAGGGATACCGGGACAGGAAGTCTACCTAATGAAAAACTGTTTTTT. It encodes CASRDTGTGSLPNEKLFF. The variable domain in full, with the rest retrieved from reference TRBV2 and TRBJ1-4, is EPEVTQTPSHQVTQMGQEVILRCVPISNHLYFYWYRQILGQKVEFLVSFYNNEISEKSEIFDDQFSVERPDGSNFTLKIRSTKLEDSAMYFCASRDTGTGSLPNEKLFFGSGTQLSVL.

The V gene is TRBV2, the J gene TRBJ1-1, with D possibly matching TRBD1 (5 bases). CDR3 length: 14 amino acids. The V gene's germline CDR1 is SNHLY and CDR2 FYNNEI. Trimming took 6 bases from V and 7 from J, leaving 18 bases between them. CDR3 loop: CASRPGLAPIEAFF. The DNA for the CDR3 is TGTGCCAGCAGGCCGGGACTGGCGCCGATTGAAGCTTTCTTT.

The rearrangement uses TRBV7-2 and TRBJ2-7, with TRBD1 matching 12 bases. Germline V gene sequence: CDR1 SGHTA, CDR2 FQGNSA. After removal of 8 bases from V and 2 bases from J, the junction contained 4 bases not matched to a gene. The CDR3 is 14 amino acids. Written as DNA, the CDR3 is TGTGCCAGCGTCCGGGACAGGGGGCCCTACGAGCAGTACTTC. As protein: CASVRDRGPYEQYF.

This rearrangement joins TRBV6-5 to TRBJ1-2; 10 nucleotides line up with TRBD1. Germline V gene sequence: CDR1 MNHEY, CDR2 SVGAGI. V gave up 6 bases and J gave up 6 bases; unmatched junction bases: 10. The CDR3 runs 15 residues. The CDR3 loop reads CASRRRAGTGDGYTF. CDR3 coding DNA: TGTGCCAGCAGACGTCGAGCCGGGACAGGGGATGGCTACACCTTC.

The genes are TRBV18 and TRBJ1-2; D not certain. Trimming removed 3 bases at V and 4 bases at J, with 9 bases between. This CDR3 is built from 13 residues. Germline loops: CDR1 KGHSH, CDR2 LQKENI. CDR3 residues: CASSPGGPYGYTF. Here the CDR3 DNA reads TGTGCCAGCTCACCCGGAGGGCCCTATGGCTACACCTTC.

This chain connects TRBV19 to TRBJ1-1, with TRBD1 matching 7 bases. The CDR3 has 15 residues. Germline loops: CDR1 LNHDA, CDR2 SQIVND (reference sequence). V lost 8 bases to trimming and J lost 0 bases; unmatched junction nucleotides: 9. CDR3 sequence reads: CASSRSGQMNTEAFF. The CDR3 DNA reads as TGTGCCAGTTCCCGTTCGGGACAGATGAACACTGAAGCTTTCTTT.

The rearrangement uses TRBV12-3 or TRBV12-4 and TRBJ1-2; 9 bases fit TRBD1. CDR3 length: 13 residues. With V trimmed by 5 bases and J by 6 bases, 4 bases remained unmatched. This CDR3 reads CASSLQGAHGYTF. DNA of the CDR3: TGTGCCAGCAGTCTACAGGGGGCGCATGGCTACACCTTC.

This sequence joins TRBV5-4 and TRBJ1-1; 9 bases map to TRBD1. Germline V gives CDR1 SGHNT, CDR2 YYREEE (reference sequence). The junction had 7 bases not matched to a gene; V was cut back by 1 base and J by 0 bases. This CDR3 region has 17 residues. DNA for the CDR3: TGTGCCAGCAGCTTGTATGGGACAGGGAGGATGAACACTGAAGCTTTCTTT. It encodes CASSLYGTGRMNTEAFF.

The rearrangement links TRBV7-9 to TRBJ1-6; D call uncertain. V shed 5 bases and J shed 8 bases, with 13 bases lying between them. This CDR3 comprises 14 residues. Germline loops: CDR1 SEHNR, CDR2 FQNEAQ (reference sequence). The CDR3 region is CASSPTIYDSPLHF. The CDR3 nucleotides are TGTGCCAGCAGCCCTACGATTTATGATTCACCCCTCCACTTT.

V usage is TRBV6-4 and J usage is TRBJ1-1; 7 positions agree with TRBD1. This CDR3 has 17 residues. J lost 1 base, V lost 6 bases, and 14 bases had no gene match. Germline values: CDR1 MRHNA, CDR2 SNTAGT. The CDR3 region is CASRATGRSEGNTEAFF. The CDR3 DNA reads TGTGCCAGCAGGGCGACAGGGAGGTCTGAGGGGAACACTGAAGCTTTCTTT.

This chain links TRBV7-6 with TRBJ1-1; 8 positions match TRBD1. The J segment lost 0 bases and the V segment lost 5 bases, leaving 8 bases of the junction unmatched. The CDR3 is 16 amino acids. Germline CDR1 SGHVS, CDR2 FNYEAQ. The CDR3 region is CASSQQGGKVNTEAFF. The CDR3 nucleotides read TGTGCCAGCAGCCAACAGGGGGGGAAGGTGAACACTGAAGCTTTCTTT.

CDR3 sequence reads: CASSQSAREANYGYTF. The CDR3 DNA follows: TGTGCCAGCAGCCAAAGTGCCAGGGAGGCGAACTATGGCTACACCTTC. V is TRBV4-2 and J is TRBJ1-2, with TRBD1 as a possible D gene (5 bases). The germline CDR1 and CDR2 sequences are LGHNA and YNFKEQ. This CDR3 contains 16 residues. The germline V and J ends were trimmed by 2 bases and 2 bases, with 15 bases remaining between them.

The chain recombines TRBV27 with TRBJ1-6, with 11 bases fitting TRBD1. Germline V CDR1 and CDR2: MNHEY, SMNVEV (reference sequence). CDR3 size: 17 residues. V gave up 2 bases and J gave up 10 bases; unmatched junction bases: 10. CDR3 bases: TGTGCCAGCAGTTTACGGGGACAGGGGGTGAGTAGCTCACCCCTCCACTTT. Residues: CASSLRGQGVSSSPLHF.